This T cell receptor beta chain was captured by sequencing in a study of blood T cell repertoires in COVID-19. For the study at large: COVID-19 samples, acute and convalescent, were from the United States, Italy and Spain.

Sequenced by immunoSEQ multiplex PCR; TCRdb stores in-frame clones only, minus some. Among roughly 250,000 clones listed, 70% to 90% were seen once. The receptor was isolated from a woman aged 40 to 50 who had recovered from COVID-19. Material: peripheral blood.

DNA of the CDR3: TGTGCCAGCAGCCAAGATAAGTTAGCGGGGGAAACAGATACGCAGTATTTT. Translating gives CASSQDKLAGETDTQYF. The V and J genes are TRBV3-1 (or the pseudogene TRBV3-2) and TRBJ2-3; 9 nucleotides line up with TRBD2. Trimming cost V 0 bases and J 3 bases; bases outside gene matches: 7. Germline CDR1 is LGHDT and CDR2 is YNNKEL (reference sequence). The CDR3 loop spans 17 amino acids.